This T cell receptor beta chain emerged from a study of blood T cells in healthy people across ages (dated by TCRdb to the mid-2010s). Background for the entire study: Template switching captured roughly one uniquely barcoded TCR beta cDNA molecule per two T cells in model experiments. For two donors (one aged 18 to 30 and one aged 80 or older), the study analyzed two additional independent replicas of 1 million unique cDNA reads from the same blood draw. Donors were grouped into four age groups: young (average about 15 years), middle-aged (under 40), aged (approximately 67) and long-lived (around 80). To track age-related changes in TCR beta repertoire diversity, the study relied on deep sequencing normalized with unique cDNA molecular identifiers. To avoid experimental bias, donors of different ages were distributed randomly across sequencing lanes.

Library preparation employed 5' RACE. Sequencing instrument: Illumina HiSeq 2500. A second PCR of roughly 7 to 12 cycles was run with a J-beta primer mix and a sample-barcoded 5' primer. Each TCR beta cDNA molecule received a unique molecular identifier from a template-switch 5' adaptor carrying 12 random nucleotides. Each sample yielded at least 3 million CDR3-containing paired-end reads. First-strand cDNA synthesis was performed from all RNA using the Mint cDNA synthesis kit, with priming by a TRBC-specific oligonucleotide. All cDNA was treated with uracil-DNA glycosylase and then went through a first 18-cycle PCR with the universal primers M1SS and BC2_uni_R. The study's own analysis went as follows. For normalization, 1 million high-quality reads were randomly selected from each sample, with every read carrying a distinct molecular identifier. Reads with shared molecular identifiers were discarded instead of being binned into consensus sequences. CDR3 identification, clonotype clustering and error correction used MiTCR with a Q25 quality threshold and the strictest error-elimination algorithm. Lower-bound total TCR beta diversity was estimated with a nonparametric unseen species model using Euler transformation. TCRdb trimmed public reads at Q25 via fastp, called clones via MiXCR and kept in-frame beta chains. Rows are combined by CDR3 protein, so each entry shows the most common genes and DNA. TCRdb's processing, not the authors', yielded these V and J calls. The sample contains 850,000 or so distinct CDR3 sequences, about 28% of them found a single time. The ten largest make up roughly 17% of the sample.

The roughly 39 donors, aged about 6 to 95 years, were systemically healthy Caucasian individuals from Russia. Each donor gave ten milliliters of peripheral blood, collected into EDTA-treated Vacutainer tubes. PBMCs were isolated by Ficoll-Paque density-gradient centrifugation, with at least 7 million obtained per sample. Trizol reagent was used to extract total RNA from the PBMCs, yielding at least 6 micrograms per sample. Naive CD45RAhigh/CD27high T cell percentages were measured by flow cytometry on a PBMC aliquot from every donor. CDR3 length: 14 amino acids, cysteine to phenylalanine. Only the CDR3 DNA stays, 42 bases, in frame from base 1. V was cut back by 5 bases and J by 6 bases, leaving a gap of 15 bases between them. Sequences SGHAT (CDR1) and FQNNGV (CDR2) are obtained from the germline V gene. Comment on this clonotype: There is no known antigen for this receptor. Base qualities are not recorded, but no much larger clone differs from it by a single base.

Points the paper makes about the study in general: Compared with the aged group, more naive CD4+ T cells, fewer expanded clones and increased TCR diversity were shown by the long-lived group, suggesting age selection. Because donor CMV infection status was unknown, age-related changes in expanded clonotypes were potentially confounded. Estimates of total diversity based on one million sequenced T cells were regarded as lower bounds and as underestimates. Observed TCR beta diversity per million T cells fell roughly linearly with age, and a significant reduction was already apparent by age about 43. Bulk unsorted PBMC profiling prevented conclusive comparison of naive and antigen-experienced compartments. There was a strong correlation between observed TCR beta diversity and the percentage of naive T cells measured by flow cytometry.

Sequenced material: blood. This clonotype was sampled from a woman aged 80 or over in good health. The chain couples TRBV11-2 to TRBJ2-3; no confident D gene assignment can be made. The CDR3 here reads CASSKTGVVDTQYF. The base sequence is TGTGCCAGCAGCAAGACTGGTGTCGTGGATACGCAGTATTTT.